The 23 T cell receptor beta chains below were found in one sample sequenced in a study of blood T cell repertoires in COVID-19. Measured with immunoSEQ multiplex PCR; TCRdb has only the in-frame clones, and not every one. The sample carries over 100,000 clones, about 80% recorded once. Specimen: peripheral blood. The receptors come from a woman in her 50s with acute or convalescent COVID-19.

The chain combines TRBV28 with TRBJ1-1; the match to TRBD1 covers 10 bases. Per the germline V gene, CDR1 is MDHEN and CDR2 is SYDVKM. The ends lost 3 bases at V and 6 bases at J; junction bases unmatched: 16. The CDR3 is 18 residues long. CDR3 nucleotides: TGTGCCAGCAGTTTCCAAAGACAGGGGGCCTTCCGGAGGTCTGAAGCTTTCTTT. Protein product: CASSFQRQGAFRRSEAFF.

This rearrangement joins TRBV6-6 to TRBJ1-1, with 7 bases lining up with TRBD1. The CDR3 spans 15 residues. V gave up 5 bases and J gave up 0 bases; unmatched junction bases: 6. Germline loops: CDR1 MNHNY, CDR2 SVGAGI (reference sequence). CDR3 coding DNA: TGTGCCAGCAGTGCAAGGGGACAGCTGAACACTGAAGCTTTCTTT. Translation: CASSARGQLNTEAFF.

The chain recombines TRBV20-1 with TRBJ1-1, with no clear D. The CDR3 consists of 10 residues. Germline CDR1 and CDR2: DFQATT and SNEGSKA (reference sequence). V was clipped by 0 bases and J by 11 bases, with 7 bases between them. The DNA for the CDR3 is TGCAGTGCTAGAGATCGGGAGGCTTTCTTT. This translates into CSARDREAFF.

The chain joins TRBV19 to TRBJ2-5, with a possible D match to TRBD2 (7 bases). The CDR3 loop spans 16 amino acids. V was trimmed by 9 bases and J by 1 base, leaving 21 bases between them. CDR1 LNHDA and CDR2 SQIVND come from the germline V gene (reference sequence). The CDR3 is CASRDTYSGSQETQYF. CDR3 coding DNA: TGTGCCAGCCGGGACACCTATAGCGGGTCCCAAGAGACCCAGTACTTC.

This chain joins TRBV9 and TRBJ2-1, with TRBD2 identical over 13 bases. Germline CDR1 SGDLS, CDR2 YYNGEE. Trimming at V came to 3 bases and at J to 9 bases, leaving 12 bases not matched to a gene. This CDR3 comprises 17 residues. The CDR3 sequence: CASSASRLAGGIGEQFF. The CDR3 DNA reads TGTGCCAGCAGCGCATCCCGACTAGCGGGGGGTATAGGTGAGCAGTTCTTC. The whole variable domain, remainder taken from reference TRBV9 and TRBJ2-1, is DSGVTQTPKHLITATGQRVTLRCSPRSGDLSVYWYQQSLDQGLQFLIQYYNGEERAKGNILERFSAQQFPDLHSELNLSSLELGDSALYFCASSASRLAGGIGEQFFGPGTRLTVL.

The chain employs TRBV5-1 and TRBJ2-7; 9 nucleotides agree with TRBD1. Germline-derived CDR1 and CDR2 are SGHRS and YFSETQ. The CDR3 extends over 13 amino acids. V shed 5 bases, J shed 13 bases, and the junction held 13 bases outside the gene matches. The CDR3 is CASSYSDRGPQYF. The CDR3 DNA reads TGCGCCAGCAGTTACTCGGACAGGGGCCCCCAATACTTC.

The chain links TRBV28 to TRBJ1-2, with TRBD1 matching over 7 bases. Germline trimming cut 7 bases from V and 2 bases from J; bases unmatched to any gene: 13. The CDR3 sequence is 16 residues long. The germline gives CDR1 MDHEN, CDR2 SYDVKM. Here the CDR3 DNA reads TGTGCCAGCACCCGGGGCGCAGGGGGTAGAAACTATGGCTACACCTTC. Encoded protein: CASTRGAGGRNYGYTF.

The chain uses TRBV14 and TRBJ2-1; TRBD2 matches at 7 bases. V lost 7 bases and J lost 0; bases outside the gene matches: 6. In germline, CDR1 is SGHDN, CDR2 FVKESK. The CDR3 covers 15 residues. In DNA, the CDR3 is TGTGCCAGCACCCTGGGGACTACCTCCTACAATGAGCAGTTCTTC. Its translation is CASTLGTTSYNEQFF. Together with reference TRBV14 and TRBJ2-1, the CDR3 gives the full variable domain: EAGVTQFPSHSVIEKGQTVTLRCDPISGHDNLYWYRRVMGKEIKFLLHFVKESKQDESGMPNNRFLAERTGGTYSTLKVQPAELEDSGVYFCASTLGTTSYNEQFFGPGTRLTVL.

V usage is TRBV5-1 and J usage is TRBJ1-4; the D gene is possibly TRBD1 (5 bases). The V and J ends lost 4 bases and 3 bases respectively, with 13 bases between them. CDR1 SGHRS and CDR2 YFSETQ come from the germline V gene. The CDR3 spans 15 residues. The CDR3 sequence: CASSLWGRANEKLFF. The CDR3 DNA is TGCGCCAGCAGCCTTTGGGGCAGGGCTAATGAAAAACTGTTTTTT.

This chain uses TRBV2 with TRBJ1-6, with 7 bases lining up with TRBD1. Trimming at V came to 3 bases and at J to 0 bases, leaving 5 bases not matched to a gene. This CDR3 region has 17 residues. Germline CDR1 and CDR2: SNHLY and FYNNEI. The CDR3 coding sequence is TGTGCCAGCAGTGATCAGGGGGTAGGCTCCTATAATTCACCCCTCCACTTT. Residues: CASSDQGVGSYNSPLHF.

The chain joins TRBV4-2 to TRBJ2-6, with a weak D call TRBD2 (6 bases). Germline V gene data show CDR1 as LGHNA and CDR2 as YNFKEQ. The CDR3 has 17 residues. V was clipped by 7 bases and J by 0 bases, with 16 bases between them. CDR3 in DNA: TGTGCCAGCACCGCATTCGGGGGAACCTCTGGGGCCAACGTCCTGACTTTC. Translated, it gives CASTAFGGTSGANVLTF.

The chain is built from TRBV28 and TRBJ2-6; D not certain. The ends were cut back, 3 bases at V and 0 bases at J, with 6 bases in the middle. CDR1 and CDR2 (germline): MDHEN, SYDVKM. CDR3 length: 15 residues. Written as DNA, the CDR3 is TGTGCCAGCAGTTTGGCAGACTCTGGGGCCAACGTCCTGACTTTC. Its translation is CASSLADSGANVLTF.

CDR3 bases: TGTGCCAGCAGCTTAGGACAGGGGAGGTATGGCTACACCTTC. Translation: CASSLGQGRYGYTF. The chain links TRBV13 to TRBJ1-2, with 7 bases aligning to TRBD1. With V trimmed by 0 bases and J by 5 bases, 3 bases remained unmatched. The CDR3 extends over 14 amino acids. CDR1 is PRHDT, CDR2 FYEKMQ, per germline (reference sequence). Variable domain in full (rest from reference TRBV13 and TRBJ1-2): AAGVIQSPRHLIKEKRETATLKCYPIPRHDTVYWYQQGPGQDPQFLISFYEKMQSDKGSIPDRFSAQQFSDYHSELNMSSLELGDSALYFCASSLGQGRYGYTFGSGTRLTVV.

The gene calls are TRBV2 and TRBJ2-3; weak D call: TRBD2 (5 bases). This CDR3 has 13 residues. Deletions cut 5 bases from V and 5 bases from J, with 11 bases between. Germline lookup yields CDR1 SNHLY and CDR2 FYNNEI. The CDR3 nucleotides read TGTGCCAGCAGTTTGACGGGGAAAGATACGCAGTATTTT. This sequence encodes CASSLTGKDTQYF.

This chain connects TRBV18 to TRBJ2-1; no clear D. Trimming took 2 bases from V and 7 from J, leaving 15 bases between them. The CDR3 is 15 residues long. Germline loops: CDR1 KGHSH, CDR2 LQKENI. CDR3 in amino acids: CASSPGRNQRNEQFF. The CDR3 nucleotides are TGTGCCAGCTCACCAGGCCGGAACCAGAGGAATGAGCAGTTCTTC.

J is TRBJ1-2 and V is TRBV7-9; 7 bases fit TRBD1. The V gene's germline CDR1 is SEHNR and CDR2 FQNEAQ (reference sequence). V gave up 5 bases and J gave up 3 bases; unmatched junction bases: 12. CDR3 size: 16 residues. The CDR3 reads CASSLPGQTIDYGYTF. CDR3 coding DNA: TGTGCCAGCAGCCTCCCGGGACAGACTATTGACTATGGCTACACCTTC.

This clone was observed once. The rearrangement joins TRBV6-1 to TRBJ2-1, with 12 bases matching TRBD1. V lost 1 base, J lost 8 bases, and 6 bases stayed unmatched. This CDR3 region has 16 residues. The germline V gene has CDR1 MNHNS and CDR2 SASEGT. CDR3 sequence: CASSEVKGQGADEQFF. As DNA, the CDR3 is TGTGCCAGCAGTGAAGTAAAGGGACAGGGGGCGGATGAGCAGTTCTTC.

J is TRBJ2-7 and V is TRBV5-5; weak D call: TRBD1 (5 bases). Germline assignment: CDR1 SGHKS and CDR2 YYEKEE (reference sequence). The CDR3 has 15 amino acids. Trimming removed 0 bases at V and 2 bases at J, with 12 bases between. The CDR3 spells CASSLVSGLAYEQYF. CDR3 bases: TGTGCCAGCAGCTTGGTGTCAGGGTTGGCCTACGAGCAGTACTTC.

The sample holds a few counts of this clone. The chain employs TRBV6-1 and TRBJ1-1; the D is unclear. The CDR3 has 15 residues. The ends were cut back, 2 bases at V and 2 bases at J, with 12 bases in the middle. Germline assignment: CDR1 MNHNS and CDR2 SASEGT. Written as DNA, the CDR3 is TGTGCCAGCAGTGAAACTTTACAGCCCAACACTGAAGCTTTCTTT. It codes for CASSETLQPNTEAFF.

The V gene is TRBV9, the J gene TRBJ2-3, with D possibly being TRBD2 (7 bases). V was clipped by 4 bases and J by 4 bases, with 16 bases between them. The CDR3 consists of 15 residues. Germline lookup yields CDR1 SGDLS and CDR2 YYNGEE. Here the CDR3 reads CASSLSGGGADTQYF. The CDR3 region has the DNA TGTGCCAGCAGCTTATCCGGAGGGGGGGCAGATACGCAGTATTTT.

The CDR3 sequence: CASSRLGLATEAFF. The CDR3 nucleotides are TGTGCCAGCAGCCGACTGGGCCTAGCGACTGAAGCTTTCTTT. The V and J genes are TRBV3-1 (or the pseudogene TRBV3-2) and TRBJ1-1; D not certain. This CDR3 has 14 residues. Per germline, CDR1 LGHDT and CDR2 YNNKEL (reference sequence). The V end lost 4 bases, the J end lost 5 bases, and 14 bases lay between the germline ends.

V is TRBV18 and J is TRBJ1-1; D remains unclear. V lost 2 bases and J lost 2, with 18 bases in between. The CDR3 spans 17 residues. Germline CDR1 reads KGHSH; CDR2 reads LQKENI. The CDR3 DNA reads TGTGCCAGCTCACCAGCCCGACTTTTTCGTCAAAACACTGAAGCTTTCTTT. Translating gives CASSPARLFRQNTEAFF.

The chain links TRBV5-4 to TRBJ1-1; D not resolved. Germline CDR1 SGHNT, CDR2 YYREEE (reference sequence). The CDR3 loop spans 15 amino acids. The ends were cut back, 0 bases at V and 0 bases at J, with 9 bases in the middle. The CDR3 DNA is TGTGCCAGCAGCTTGGATGGAGTTATGAACACTGAAGCTTTCTTT. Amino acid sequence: CASSLDGVMNTEAFF.